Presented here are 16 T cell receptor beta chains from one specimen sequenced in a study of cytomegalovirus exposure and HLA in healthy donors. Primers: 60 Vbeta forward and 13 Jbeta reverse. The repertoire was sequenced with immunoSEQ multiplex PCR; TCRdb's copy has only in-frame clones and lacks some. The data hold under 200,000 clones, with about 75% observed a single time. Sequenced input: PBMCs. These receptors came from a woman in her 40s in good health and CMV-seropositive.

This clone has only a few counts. The CDR3 protein is CASSSNRALGEKLFF. As DNA, the CDR3 is TGTGCCAGCAGCTCAAACAGGGCGTTGGGGGAAAAACTGTTTTTT. The chain uses TRBV28 and TRBJ1-4, with D possibly TRBD1 on 6 matching bases. With 6 bases removed from V and 8 bases from J, the gap between germline ends came to 19 bases. The CDR3 length is 15 residues. Germline V gene lookup returns CDR1 MDHEN and CDR2 SYDVKM.

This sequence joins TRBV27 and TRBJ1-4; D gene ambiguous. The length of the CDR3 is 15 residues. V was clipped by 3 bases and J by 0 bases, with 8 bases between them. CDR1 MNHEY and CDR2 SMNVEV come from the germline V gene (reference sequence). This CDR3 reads CASSLRIATNEKLFF. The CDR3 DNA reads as TGTGCCAGCAGTTTGCGTATTGCAACTAATGAAAAACTGTTTTTT.

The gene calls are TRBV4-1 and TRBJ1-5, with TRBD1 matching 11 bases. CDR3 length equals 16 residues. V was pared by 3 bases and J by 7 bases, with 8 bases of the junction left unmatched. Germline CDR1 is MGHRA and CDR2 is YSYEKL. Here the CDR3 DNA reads TGCGCCAGCAGCCAGTCGGGACAGGGGGGCGGCCAGCCCCAGCATTTT. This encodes CASSQSGQGGGQPQHF.

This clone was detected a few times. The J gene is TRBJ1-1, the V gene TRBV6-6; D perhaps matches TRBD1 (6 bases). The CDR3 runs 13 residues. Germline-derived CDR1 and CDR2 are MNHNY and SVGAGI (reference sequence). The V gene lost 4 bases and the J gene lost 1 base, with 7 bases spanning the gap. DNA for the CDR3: TGTGCCAGCAGTTCACAGGGGAACACTGAAGCTTTCTTT. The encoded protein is CASSSQGNTEAFF.

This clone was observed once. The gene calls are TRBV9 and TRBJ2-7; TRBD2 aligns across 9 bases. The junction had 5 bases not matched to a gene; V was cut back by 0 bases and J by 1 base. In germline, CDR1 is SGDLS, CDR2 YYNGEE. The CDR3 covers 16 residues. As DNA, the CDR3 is TGTGCCAGCAGCGTAGTAGGTAGCGGGAGTTCCTACGAGCAGTACTTC. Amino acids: CASSVVGSGSSYEQYF.

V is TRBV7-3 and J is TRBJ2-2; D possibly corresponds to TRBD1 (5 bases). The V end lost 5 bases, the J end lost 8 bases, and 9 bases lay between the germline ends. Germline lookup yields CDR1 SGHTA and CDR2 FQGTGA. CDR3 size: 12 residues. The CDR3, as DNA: TGTGCCAGCAGCCCGAACAGGGGGGAGCTGTTTTTT. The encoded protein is CASSPNRGELFF.

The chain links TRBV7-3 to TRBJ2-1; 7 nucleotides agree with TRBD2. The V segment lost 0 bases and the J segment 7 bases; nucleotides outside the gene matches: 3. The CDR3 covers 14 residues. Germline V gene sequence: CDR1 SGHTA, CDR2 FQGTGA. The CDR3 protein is CASSLTGLGNEQFF. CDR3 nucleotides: TGTGCCAGCAGCTTAACCGGACTAGGGAATGAGCAGTTCTTC.

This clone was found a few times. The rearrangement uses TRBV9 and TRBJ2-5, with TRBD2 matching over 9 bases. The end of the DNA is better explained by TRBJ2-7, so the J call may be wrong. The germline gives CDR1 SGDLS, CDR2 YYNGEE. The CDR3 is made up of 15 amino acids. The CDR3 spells CASSAGGREGSEQYF. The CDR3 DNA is TGTGCCAGCAGCGCTGGCGGGCGGGAGGGTTCCGAGCAGTACTTC.

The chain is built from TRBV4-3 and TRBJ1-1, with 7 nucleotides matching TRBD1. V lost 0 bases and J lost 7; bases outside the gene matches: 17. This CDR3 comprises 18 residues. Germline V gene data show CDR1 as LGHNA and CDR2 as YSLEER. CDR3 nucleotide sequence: TGCGCCAGCAGCCAAGATCGTCGCTTTAACAGGGGTGAGGATGAAGCTTTCTTT. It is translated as CASSQDRRFNRGEDEAFF.

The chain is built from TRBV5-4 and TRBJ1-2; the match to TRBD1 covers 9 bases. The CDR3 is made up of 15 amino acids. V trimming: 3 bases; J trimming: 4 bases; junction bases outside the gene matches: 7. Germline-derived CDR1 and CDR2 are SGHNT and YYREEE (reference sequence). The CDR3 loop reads CASSSLQGAGYGYTF. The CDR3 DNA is TGTGCCAGCAGCTCCCTACAGGGGGCGGGCTATGGCTACACCTTC.

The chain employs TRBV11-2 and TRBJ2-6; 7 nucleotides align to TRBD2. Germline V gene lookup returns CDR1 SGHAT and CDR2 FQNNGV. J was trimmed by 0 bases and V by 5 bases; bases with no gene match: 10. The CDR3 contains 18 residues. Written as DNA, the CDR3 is TGTGCCAGCAGCCCCCTCCGGGAGGCCTTCTCTGGGGCCAACGTCCTGACTTTC. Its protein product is CASSPLREAFSGANVLTF.

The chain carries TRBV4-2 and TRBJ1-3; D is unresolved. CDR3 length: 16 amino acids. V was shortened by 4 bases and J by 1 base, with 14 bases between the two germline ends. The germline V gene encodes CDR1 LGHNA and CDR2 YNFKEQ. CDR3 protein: CASSPRGTDSGNTIYF. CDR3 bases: TGTGCCAGCAGCCCGCGAGGAACGGATTCTGGAAACACCATATATTTT.

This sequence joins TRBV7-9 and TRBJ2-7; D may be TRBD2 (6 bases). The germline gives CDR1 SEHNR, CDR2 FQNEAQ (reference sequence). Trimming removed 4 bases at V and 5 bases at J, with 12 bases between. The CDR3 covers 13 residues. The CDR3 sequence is CASSSLAGNEQYF. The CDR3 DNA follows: TGTGCCAGCAGCTCACTCGCGGGAAACGAGCAGTACTTC.

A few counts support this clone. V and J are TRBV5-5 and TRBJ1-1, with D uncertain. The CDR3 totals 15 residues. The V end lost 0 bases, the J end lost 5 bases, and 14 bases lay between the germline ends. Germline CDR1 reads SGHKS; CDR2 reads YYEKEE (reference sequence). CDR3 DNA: TGTGCCAGCAGCTTGGCCGCGGGGAGGTGGACTGAAGCTTTCTTT. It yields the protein CASSLAAGRWTEAFF.

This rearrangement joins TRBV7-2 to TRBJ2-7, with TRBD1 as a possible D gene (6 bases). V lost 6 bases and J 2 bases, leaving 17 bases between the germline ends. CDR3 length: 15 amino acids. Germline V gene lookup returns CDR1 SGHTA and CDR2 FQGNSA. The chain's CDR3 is CASSQGGQPTYEQYF. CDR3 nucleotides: TGTGCCAGCAGTCAAGGAGGACAGCCGACCTACGAGCAGTACTTC.

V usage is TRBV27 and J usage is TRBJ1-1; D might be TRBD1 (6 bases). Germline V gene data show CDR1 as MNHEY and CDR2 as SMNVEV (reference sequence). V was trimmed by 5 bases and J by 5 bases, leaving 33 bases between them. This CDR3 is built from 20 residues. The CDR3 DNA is TGTGCCAGCAGTCGAACAACCCAACAGGGTTCTCGGGCCCGAAGGACTGAAGCTTTCTTT. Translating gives CASSRTTQQGSRARRTEAFF.